One and the same sample provided the 2 T cell receptor beta chains below, sequenced in a study of blood T cell repertoires in COVID-19. Here immunoSEQ multiplex PCR was the method, and the copy in TCRdb shows in-frame clones only, minus some. The sample has about 250,000 clones; roughly 80% are singletons. The sample was peripheral blood. The receptor source for this set is a woman of 80 years or more with acute or convalescent COVID-19.

The rearrangement links TRBV19 to TRBJ2-1, with TRBD2 matching over 9 bases. V lost 5 bases, J lost 9 bases, and 11 bases stayed unmatched. Germline-derived CDR1 and CDR2 are LNHDA and SQIVND (reference sequence). The CDR3 is 15 amino acids. The CDR3 sequence: CASSGPGGREREQFF. The CDR3 nucleotides read TGTGCCAGTAGTGGCCCGGGCGGGAGGGAACGTGAGCAGTTCTTC.

This chain joins TRBV5-1 and TRBJ2-7; a weak D match, TRBD1 (6 bases). V lost 0 bases, J lost 4 bases, and 14 bases lay in between. This CDR3 is built from 15 residues. CDR1 is SGHRS, CDR2 YFSETQ, per germline. For the CDR3, the DNA is TGCGCCAGCAGCTTGGCACAGGGCGTCGGGTACGAGCAGTACTTC. Amino acids: CASSLAQGVGYEQYF.